This T cell receptor (beta chain) was captured by sequencing in a study of blood T cell repertoires in COVID-19. Study summary: Donors in the United States, Italy and Spain gave samples during acute or convalescent COVID-19.

Trimming pared 2 bases from V and 4 bases from J, leaving 13 bases between. This CDR3 comprises 14 residues. Germline V lookup: CDR1 SGHDT, CDR2 YYEEEE. Under the authors' procedure: It was from reference gene primer amplification that nucleated cell counts were estimated. Method: immunoSEQ multiplex PCR; TCRdb's copy keeps in-frame clones and lacks some. The V and J calls and clone size were taken over from that table, and D and trimming were inferred from the DNA. The sample lists 260,000 or so clones; roughly 84% were seen once. The chain recombines TRBV5-6 with TRBJ2-7, with a possible D match to TRBD2 (5 bases). The sequencing sample was made of peripheral blood. The source of this sequence is a human donor in a cohort sampled during active COVID-19. CDR3: CASSFAEALYEQYF. The CDR3 DNA sequence: TGTGCCAGCAGCTTCGCGGAGGCCCTTTACGAGCAGTACTTC.